This T cell receptor beta chain was profiled in a study of long-term antiretroviral therapy in people with HIV. Comment on this clone: Its antigen is unknown.

Germline trimming cut 4 bases from V and 6 bases from J; bases unmatched to any gene: 13. The CDR3 totals 17 residues. Looked up from germline, CDR1 is LGHNA and CDR2 is YSLEER. General study points: Pre-ART-expanded clones dominated the repertoire at all time points.

They ran version v3.0 of the immunoSEQ assay at survey level. The repertoire was sequenced with immunoSEQ multiplex PCR; TCRdb's copy has only in-frame clones and lacks some. Here the sample spans about 21,000 clones, around four fifths being singletons. The rearrangement links TRBV4-3 to TRBJ2-1; 9 bases agree with TRBD2. The sequenced sample was unsorted PBMCs, obtained 1.9 years after starting antiretroviral therapy. This TCR came from a woman aged 45 to 65 with HIV. The CDR3 sequence: CASSPGQASGISNEQFF. CDR3 bases: TGCGCCAGCAGCCCCGGGCAAGCTAGCGGGATCAGCAATGAGCAGTTCTTC.